Below, 28 T cell receptor beta chains from the same sample are listed, as sequenced in a study of cytomegalovirus exposure and HLA in healthy donors. The PCR ran on 60 Vbeta and 13 Jbeta primers. The protocol was immunoSEQ multiplex PCR, while the TCRdb copy is restricted to in-frame clones and leaves out a portion. The sample lists more than 95,000 clones, roughly 10% seen once, with roughly 4.6% in the top ten. Material for sequencing was PBMCs. The receptors were sampled from a woman aged 18 to 35 in good health and CMV-seropositive.

This clone occurred a few times. This rearrangement joins TRBV4-1 to TRBJ1-5; 7 bases are shared with TRBD1. V lost 1 base, J lost 3 bases, and 3 bases stayed unmatched. The CDR3 consists of 15 residues. The germline CDR1 and CDR2 sequences are MGHRA and YSYEKL. The CDR3 DNA follows: TGCGCCAGCAGCCAAGTGAGGGGGCTCAATCAGCCCCAGCATTTT. Its translation: CASSQVRGLNQPQHF.

The chain has TRBV6-1 and TRBJ1-1; perhaps TRBD1 as D (5 bases). This CDR3 is 12 amino acids long. Germline V CDR1 and CDR2: MNHNS, SASEGT. Between the trimmed V and J ends, which lost 3 bases and 8 bases, there was a span of 10 bases. In DNA, the CDR3 is TGTGCCAGCAGTGACCAGGGAGGGGAAGCTTTCTTT. It is translated as CASSDQGGEAFF.

The J gene is TRBJ2-3, the V gene TRBV10-3; 7 nucleotides match TRBD1. The CDR3 consists of 18 residues. CDR1 is ENHRY and CDR2 is SYGVKD in the germline V gene. The J segment lost 1 base and the V segment lost 2 bases, leaving 12 bases of the junction unmatched. Here the CDR3 reads CAISEELTGAAGTDTQYF. The CDR3 DNA is TGTGCCATCAGTGAGGAGCTAACAGGGGCGGCGGGCACAGATACGCAGTATTTT.

This clone appeared a few times. The genes are TRBV2 and TRBJ1-1, with 7 bases fitting TRBD1. This CDR3 is 13 amino acids long. The J segment lost 4 bases and the V segment lost 5 bases, leaving 4 bases of the junction unmatched. The germline V gene has CDR1 SNHLY and CDR2 FYNNEI. This chain's CDR3 is CASSTSGGTEAFF. Written as DNA, the CDR3 is TGTGCCAGCAGTACCTCAGGGGGCACTGAAGCTTTCTTT.

The V gene is TRBV5-1, the J gene TRBJ1-3; D possibly corresponds to TRBD1 (5 bases). This CDR3 has 15 amino acids. Germline V gives CDR1 SGHRS, CDR2 YFSETQ. V was cut by 4 bases and J by 0 bases, with 11 bases left in between. CDR3 sequence reads: CASSPQADSGNTIYF. The CDR3, as DNA: TGCGCCAGCAGCCCACAGGCCGACTCTGGAAACACCATATATTTT. The variable domain in full, completed from reference TRBV5-1 and TRBJ1-3, reads KAGVTQTPRYLIKTRGQQVTLSCSPISGHRSVSWYQQTPGQGLQFLFEYFSETQRNKGNFPGRFSGRQFSNSRSEMNVSTLELGDSALYLCASSPQADSGNTIYFGEGSWLTVV.

The chain joins TRBV5-1 to TRBJ2-7, with 7 positions matching TRBD1. This CDR3 has 15 amino acids. Germline trimming cut 3 bases from V and 2 bases from J; bases unmatched to any gene: 8. Germline lookup yields CDR1 SGHRS and CDR2 YFSETQ. CDR3 amino acids: CASSWGDRATYEQYV. The CDR3 DNA sequence: TGCGCCAGCAGCTGGGGAGACAGGGCAACCTACGAGCAGTACGTC.

The rearrangement uses TRBV7-9 and TRBJ1-5; D may be TRBD1 (6 bases). The length of the CDR3 is 15 residues. Germline V lookup: CDR1 SEHNR, CDR2 FQNEAQ (reference sequence). Trimming stripped 4 bases from V and 3 bases from J, with 13 bases between. The CDR3 here is CASSSADSLNQPQHF. The CDR3 nucleotides read TGTGCCAGCAGCTCGGCGGACAGCCTCAATCAGCCCCAGCATTTT.

This clone was seen a few times. The chain employs TRBV28 and TRBJ1-5, with TRBD1 matching over 9 bases. Germline V gives CDR1 MDHEN, CDR2 SYDVKM. Losses at the gene ends were 5 bases for V and 5 bases for J; bases not matched to a gene: 16. CDR3 length equals 18 residues. DNA for the CDR3: TGTGCCAGCAGTAATCCCGGGACAGGGATCGTTTATGATCAGCCCCAGCATTTT. This sequence encodes CASSNPGTGIVYDQPQHF. The whole variable domain, filled in from reference TRBV28 and TRBJ1-5, reads DVKVTQSSRYLVKRTGEKVFLECVQDMDHENMFWYRQDPGLGLRLIYFSYDVKMKEKGDIPEGYSVSREKKERFSLILESASTNQTSMYLCASSNPGTGIVYDQPQHFGDGTRLSIL.

The chain is built from TRBV19 and TRBJ2-4, with D possibly being TRBD2 (5 bases). Germline values: CDR1 LNHDA, CDR2 SQIVND (reference sequence). The CDR3 runs to 16 residues. V was trimmed by 3 bases and J by 1 base, leaving 13 bases between them. The CDR3 DNA follows: TGTGCCAGTAGTATGGACTTGCTTGGGGCCAAAAACATTCAGTACTTC. Translating it yields CASSMDLLGAKNIQYF.

This rearrangement joins TRBV30 to TRBJ1-5, with D unclear. Trimming shortened V by 3 bases and J by 7 bases, and 7 bases separated the two germline ends. The CDR3 length is 11 residues. Germline assignment: CDR1 GTSNPN and CDR2 SVGIG (reference sequence). Here the CDR3 reads CAWRTRQPQHF. The CDR3 DNA follows: TGTGCCTGGAGGACCAGGCAGCCCCAGCATTTT. Drawing the rest from reference TRBV30 and TRBJ1-5, the complete variable domain is SQTIHQWPATLVQPVGSPLSLECTVEGTSNPNLYWYRQAAGRGLQLLFYSVGIGQISSEVPQNLSASRPQDRQFILSSKKLLLSDSGFYLCAWRTRQPQHFGDGTRLSIL.

V usage is TRBV6-6 and J usage is TRBJ2-1; tentative D call: TRBD2 (5 bases). The CDR3 contains 14 residues. Trimming shortened V by 0 bases and J by 5 bases, and 8 bases separated the two germline ends. Germline V gene data show CDR1 as MNHNY and CDR2 as SVGAGI (reference sequence). The DNA of the CDR3 is TGTGCCAGCAGTTACTCGAGGACTCACAATGAGCAGTTCTTC. It encodes CASSYSRTHNEQFF.

The CDR3 DNA reads TGCGCCAGCAGCCAAGTGAAGGGGTTATACGAGCAGTACTTC. Translation gives CASSQVKGLYEQYF. The chain carries TRBV4-1 and TRBJ2-7; D might be TRBD1 (5 bases). V was shortened by 1 base and J by 4 bases, with 11 bases between the two germline ends. The germline CDR1 and CDR2 sequences are MGHRA and YSYEKL. This CDR3 region has 14 residues.

This clone showed up just a few times. This chain uses TRBV19 with TRBJ1-1; 7 positions match TRBD1. CDR1 LNHDA and CDR2 SQIVND come from the germline V gene (reference sequence). The J segment lost 3 bases and the V segment lost 5 bases, leaving 3 bases of the junction unmatched. This CDR3 has 13 residues. The CDR3 DNA reads as TGTGCCAGTAGTCAAGGGACAGACACTGAAGCTTTCTTT. It codes for CASSQGTDTEAFF.

V is TRBV5-1 and J is TRBJ2-2; the D gene is possibly TRBD1 (7 bases). The V and J ends lost 6 bases and 5 bases respectively, with 17 bases between them. This CDR3 has 15 amino acids. The germline V gene has CDR1 SGHRS and CDR2 YFSETQ. DNA of the CDR3: TGCGCCAGCAACCGGAGGGACAGTCCGACCGGGGAGCTGTTTTTT. It translates to CASNRRDSPTGELFF.

The table lists this clone with a few counts. The chain couples TRBV5-1 to TRBJ2-1; 7 nucleotides agree with TRBD2. The V gene end was trimmed by 2 bases and the J gene end by 5 bases; junction bases not matched to a gene: 7. This CDR3 has 15 amino acids. The germline V gene has CDR1 SGHRS and CDR2 YFSETQ. The CDR3 loop is CASSLLAPTDNEQFF. CDR3 bases: TGCGCCAGCAGCTTACTAGCGCCAACCGACAATGAGCAGTTCTTC.

The rearrangement uses TRBV27 and TRBJ2-1; tentatively, D is TRBD2 (5 bases). CDR3 length equals 16 residues. Germline V CDR1 and CDR2: MNHEY, SMNVEV (reference sequence). The germline V and J ends were trimmed by 7 bases and 0 bases, with 16 bases remaining between them. CDR3 sequence reads: CASKPLALISYNEQFF. As DNA, the CDR3 is TGTGCCAGCAAGCCTTTAGCGCTGATCTCCTACAATGAGCAGTTCTTC.

In its sample, this clone was seen a few times. This chain connects TRBV27 to TRBJ2-5, with a weak D call TRBD2 (5 bases). Looked up from germline, CDR1 is MNHEY and CDR2 is SMNVEV (reference sequence). The ends were cut back, 5 bases at V and 7 bases at J, with 14 bases in the middle. The CDR3 is 13 amino acids. CDR3 DNA sequence: TGTGCCAGCAGTCTAGCCGAGAGGGCGACCCAGTACTTC. This sequence encodes CASSLAERATQYF.

This clone turned up a few times. V gene TRBV6-5 combines with J gene TRBJ1-3; unclear D gene. Germline V gene data show CDR1 as MNHEY and CDR2 as SVGAGI. The V and J ends lost 7 bases and 4 bases respectively, with 14 bases between them. This CDR3 region has 14 residues. The CDR3 DNA reads TGTGCCAGCACCCGATCCGTCACAGGAAACACCATATATTTT. Translated, it gives CASTRSVTGNTIYF.

The gene calls are TRBV9 and TRBJ2-1, with TRBD2 identical over 7 bases. Unmatched junction bases numbered 4, after V lost 0 bases and J lost 4 bases. CDR3 length: 15 residues. CDR1 is SGDLS, CDR2 YYNGEE, per germline. CDR3 coding DNA: TGTGCCAGCAGCGTAGTTGCGGGGGAATACAATGAGCAGTTCTTC. Its protein is CASSVVAGEYNEQFF.

This clone has a handful of counts. The J gene is TRBJ2-4, the V gene TRBV11-3; TRBD1 agrees at 8 bases. The germline V gene has CDR1 SGHNT and CDR2 YENEEA. After removal of 5 bases from V and 8 bases from J, the junction contained 8 bases not matched to a gene. The CDR3 sequence is 14 residues long. CDR3 amino acids: CASSPSDRVDIQYF. The CDR3 DNA sequence: TGTGCCAGCAGCCCGTCGGACAGGGTAGACATTCAGTACTTC.

This clone turned up a few times. CDR3 in DNA: TGTGCCAGCAGCCCCCAGGGGGCTGGAAACACCATATATTTT. It specifies CASSPQGAGNTIYF. The V call is TRBV5-4, the J call TRBJ1-3, with 7 bases lining up with TRBD1. The trim removed 4 bases at V and 2 bases at J, leaving 3 bases unmatched. The CDR3 sequence is 14 residues long. Germline-derived CDR1 and CDR2 are SGHNT and YYREEE (reference sequence).

This clone was seen only a few times. The chain joins TRBV19 to TRBJ1-1; D gene uncertain. Germline V gene sequence: CDR1 LNHDA, CDR2 SQIVND (reference sequence). This CDR3 has 16 amino acids. Between the trimmed V and J ends, which lost 2 bases and 0 bases, there was a span of 13 bases. In nucleotides, the CDR3 is TGTGCCAGTAGTATAATCCGAGGTGGAATGAACACTGAAGCTTTCTTT. This encodes CASSIIRGGMNTEAFF.

This clone was found a few times. The chain recombines TRBV28 with TRBJ1-2; no reliable D call. Germline V gene data show CDR1 as MDHEN and CDR2 as SYDVKM. The CDR3 runs to 13 residues. V gave up 5 bases and J gave up 0 bases, with 7 bases separating them. CDR3 in DNA: TGTGCCAGCAGTAGATCAGCTAACTATGGCTACACCTTC. Amino acid sequence: CASSRSANYGYTF.

In this sample, this clone turned up once. The genes are TRBV19 and TRBJ2-1; 7 nucleotides align to TRBD2. V lost 3 bases, J lost 14 bases, and 16 bases stayed unmatched. The CDR3 runs 15 residues. Germline-derived CDR1 and CDR2 are LNHDA and SQIVND (reference sequence). The CDR3 region has the DNA TGTGCCAGTAGTATGGACCACCGACCGGGACTAAGGAAGTTCTTC. Amino acids: CASSMDHRPGLRKFF.

This clone has only a few counts. V and J are TRBV18 and TRBJ2-7; D might be TRBD1 (5 bases). The V and J ends lost 5 bases and 0 bases respectively, with 8 bases between them. The germline V gene has CDR1 KGHSH and CDR2 LQKENI. The CDR3 consists of 13 residues. The CDR3 sequence: CASSEGVSYEQYF. CDR3 DNA sequence: TGTGCCAGCTCAGAAGGGGTCTCCTACGAGCAGTACTTC.

The chain recombines TRBV7-9 with TRBJ1-4; maybe TRBD1 (5 bases). V lost 5 bases to trimming and J lost 0 bases, with 7 bases between them. CDR1 is SEHNR and CDR2 is FQNEAQ in the germline V gene (reference sequence). This CDR3 region has 14 residues. CDR3 region: CASSRGATNEKLFF. CDR3 nucleotides: TGTGCCAGCAGCCGGGGGGCAACTAATGAAAAACTGTTTTTT.

The chain uses TRBV11-2 and TRBJ2-1, with a weak D call TRBD2 (6 bases). The germline gives CDR1 SGHAT, CDR2 FQNNGV. This CDR3 has 14 amino acids. Trimming stripped 5 bases from V and 9 bases from J, with 17 bases between. For the CDR3, the DNA is TGTGCCAGCAGCCTCCCGGCGGGGACTCGTGAGCAGTTCTTC. Its translation is CASSLPAGTREQFF.

There are a few counts of this clone. This chain links TRBV6-1 with TRBJ2-7; 12 bases line up with TRBD1. Germline V gives CDR1 MNHNS, CDR2 SASEGT. The CDR3 covers 16 residues. Unmatched junction bases numbered 11, after V lost 4 bases and J lost 7 bases. For the CDR3, the DNA is TGTGCCAGCAGTGCACTACCGGGACAGGGGGCTCAAGAGCAGTACTTC. This encodes CASSALPGQGAQEQYF.